This TCR beta chain was sequenced for a study of cytomegalovirus exposure and HLA in healthy donors. The PCR contained 60 Vbeta and 13 Jbeta primers. Only in-frame clones appear in the TCRdb table, and some are missing; sequencing was by immunoSEQ multiplex PCR. Of about 150,000 clones in the sample, approximately 80% were seen once. CDR3 length equals 14 residues. Germline CDR1 is LNHNV and CDR2 is YYDKDF (reference sequence). Trimming left V 0 bases short and J 2 bases short, with 8 bases between. The TCR comes from a woman aged 40 to 50 in good health and CMV-seronegative. The rearrangement uses TRBV15 and TRBJ2-7, with TRBD1 as a possible D gene (5 bases). Sequencing was performed on PBMCs. The CDR3 protein is CATSREQAAYEQYF. CDR3 coding DNA: TGTGCCACCAGCAGAGAACAGGCCGCCTACGAGCAGTACTTC.